The entry below describes one T cell receptor (beta chain). TCRdb keeps only in-frame clones here, not all; method: immunoSEQ multiplex PCR. Of approximately 110,000 clones listed, roughly 85% are singletons. These data belong to a study of blood T cell repertoires in COVID-19. This CDR3 spans 14 amino acids. The germline gives CDR1 SNHLY, CDR2 FYNNEI. V shed 8 bases and J shed 8 bases, with 18 bases lying between them. This chain joins TRBV2 and TRBJ1-4; D is possibly TRBD1 (6 bases). Material for sequencing was peripheral blood. This TCR derives from a woman aged 60-70 years with acute or convalescent COVID-19. The CDR3 nucleotides are TGTGCCAGCCGTTTGACAGGTGGCATGGAAAAACTGTTTTTT. Translation: CASRLTGGMEKLFF. Complete variable domain (other parts from reference TRBV2 and TRBJ1-4): EPEVTQTPSHQVTQMGQEVILRCVPISNHLYFYWYRQILGQKVEFLVSFYNNEISEKSEIFDDQFSVERPDGSNFTLKIRSTKLEDSAMYFCASRLTGGMEKLFFGSGTQLSVL.